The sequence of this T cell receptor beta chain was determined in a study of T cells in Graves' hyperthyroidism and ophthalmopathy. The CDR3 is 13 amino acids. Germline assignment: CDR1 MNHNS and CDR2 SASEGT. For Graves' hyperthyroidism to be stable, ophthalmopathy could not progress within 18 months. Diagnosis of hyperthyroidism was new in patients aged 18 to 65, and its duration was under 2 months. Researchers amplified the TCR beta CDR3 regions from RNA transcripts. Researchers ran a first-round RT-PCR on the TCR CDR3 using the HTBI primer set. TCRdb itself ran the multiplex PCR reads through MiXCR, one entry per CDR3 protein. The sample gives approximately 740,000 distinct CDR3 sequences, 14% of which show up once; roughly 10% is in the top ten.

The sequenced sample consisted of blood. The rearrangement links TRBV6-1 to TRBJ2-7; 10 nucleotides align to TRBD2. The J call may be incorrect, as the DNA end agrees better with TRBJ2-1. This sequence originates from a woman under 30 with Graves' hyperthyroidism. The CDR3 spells CASMRLAGYEQFF. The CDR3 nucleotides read TGTGCCAGCATGAGACTAGCGGGTTACGAGCAGTTCTTC.